These 21 T cell receptor beta chains share one sample of origin, sequenced in a study of blood T cell repertoires in COVID-19. Assay: immunoSEQ multiplex PCR; the TCRdb copy retains only in-frame clones and omits some. Found here are about 360,000 clones, about 87% of them singletons; the top ten hold about 3%. The sample consisted of peripheral blood. The receptors were gathered from a human donor in a cohort sampled during active COVID-19.

The rearrangement joins TRBV2 to TRBJ1-2; 7 bases fit TRBD1. V lost 4 bases, J lost 8 bases, and 7 bases stayed unmatched. Per the germline V gene, CDR1 is SNHLY and CDR2 is FYNNEI. This CDR3 has 13 residues. CDR3 sequence (DNA): TGTGCCAGCAGTGTGGACAGGTATGGCGGCTACACCTTC. Translated: CASSVDRYGGYTF.

The rearrangement joins TRBV9 to TRBJ1-5; 7 bases agree with TRBD1. CDR3 size: 12 residues. The V gene end was trimmed by 8 bases and the J gene end by 5 bases; junction bases not matched to a gene: 4. The germline V gene has CDR1 SGDLS and CDR2 YYNGEE. Here the CDR3 DNA reads TGTGCCAGACAGGGGCTGGATCAGCCCCAGCATTTT. The encoded protein is CARQGLDQPQHF. Full variable domain (rest looked up from reference TRBV9 and TRBJ1-5): DSGVTQTPKHLITATGQRVTLRCSPRSGDLSVYWYQQSLDQGLQFLIQYYNGEERAKGNILERFSAQQFPDLHSELNLSSLELGDSALYFCARQGLDQPQHFGDGTRLSIL.

This clone was seen only once. The chain is built from TRBV7-2 and TRBJ1-5; 9 positions match TRBD1. The CDR3 sequence is 15 residues long. Germline CDR1 SGHTA, CDR2 FQGNSA. The V segment lost 3 bases and the J segment 7 bases; nucleotides outside the gene matches: 7. The CDR3 bases are TGTGCCAGCAGCTTCGGGACAGGGCAGGGGCAGCCCCAGCATTTT. It is translated as CASSFGTGQGQPQHF. Drawing the rest from reference TRBV7-2 and TRBJ1-5, the complete variable domain is GAGVSQSPSNKVTEKGKDVELRCDPISGHTALYWYRQSLGQGLEFLIYFQGNSAPDKSGLPSDRFSAERTGGSVSTLTIQRTQQEDSAVYLCASSFGTGQGQPQHFGDGTRLSIL.

V and J are TRBV7-2 and TRBJ2-3, with D possibly matching TRBD2 (5 bases). Germline CDR1 and CDR2: SGHTA and FQGNSA. Trimming shortened V by 5 bases and J by 1 base, and 13 bases separated the two germline ends. CDR3 length: 15 residues. CDR3 sequence reads: CASSGRLSGTDTQYF. The CDR3 nucleotides read TGTGCCAGCAGCGGGAGACTTAGCGGCACAGATACGCAGTATTTT.

The gene calls are TRBV30 and TRBJ2-5; the D is unclear. The length of the CDR3 is 12 residues. CDR1 and CDR2 (germline): GTSNPN, SVGIG (reference sequence). The V end was cut by 1 base, the J end by 1 base, with 4 bases between. The CDR3: CAWSALQETQYF. CDR3 DNA sequence: TGTGCCTGGAGTGCCCTCCAAGAGACCCAGTACTTC.

The chain links TRBV12-3 or TRBV12-4 to TRBJ2-7; D ambiguous. V lost 1 base to trimming and J lost 2 bases, with 6 bases between them. This CDR3 contains 13 residues. As DNA, the CDR3 is TGTGCCAGCAGTTTAGGCCGCGCCTACGAGCAGTACTTC. It encodes CASSLGRAYEQYF.

V usage is TRBV30 and J usage is TRBJ2-5; no firm D call. The V end lost 0 bases, the J end lost 7 bases, and 6 bases lay between the germline ends. Looked up from germline, CDR1 is GTSNPN and CDR2 is SVGIG (reference sequence). This CDR3 spans 11 amino acids. CDR3 coding DNA: TGTGCCTGGAGTGTACTGCGGACCCAGTACTTC. It specifies CAWSVLRTQYF.

The chain couples TRBV2 to TRBJ1-1, with no clear D. The CDR3 has 14 amino acids. Deletions cut 0 bases from V and 6 bases from J, with 11 bases between. CDR1 and CDR2 from the germline V gene are SNHLY and FYNNEI. The CDR3 DNA is TGTGCCAGCAGTGAAGCGCTTAAGGAGTCTGAAGCTTTCTTT. Translation gives CASSEALKESEAFF.

This chain joins TRBV2 and TRBJ2-3; tentatively, D is TRBD2 (7 bases). Trimming shortened V by 0 bases and J by 0 bases, and 10 bases separated the two germline ends. The CDR3 length is 16 residues. The germline gives CDR1 SNHLY, CDR2 FYNNEI. The CDR3 DNA reads TGTGCCAGCAGTGAAGCCCCGGGGGGCAGCACAGATACGCAGTATTTT. Encoded protein: CASSEAPGGSTDTQYF. The full variable domain, its missing parts supplied by reference TRBV2 and TRBJ2-3, is EPEVTQTPSHQVTQMGQEVILRCVPISNHLYFYWYRQILGQKVEFLVSFYNNEISEKSEIFDDQFSVERPDGSNFTLKIRSTKLEDSAMYFCASSEAPGGSTDTQYFGPGTRLTVL.

The rearrangement links TRBV6-5 to TRBJ1-1, with D possibly being TRBD1 (5 bases). The CDR3 totals 13 residues. CDR1 is MNHEY, CDR2 SVGAGI, per germline. The V and J ends lost 4 bases and 4 bases respectively, with 10 bases between them. The CDR3: CASSSGGGTEAFF. The DNA of the CDR3 is TGTGCCAGCAGTTCGGGGGGGGGCACTGAAGCTTTCTTT.

This chain links TRBV1 with TRBJ1-3; the table names TRBD1, a call not compared with the DNA. TRBV1 is designated a pseudogene. The CDR3 loop spans 14 amino acids. The chain's CDR3 is CTSSPQGPGNTIYF. The CDR3, as DNA: TGCACCAGCAGCCCACAGGGCCCCGGAAACACCATATATTTT.

This clone has just a few counts. This chain joins TRBV5-1 and TRBJ2-1, with a weak D call TRBD2 (6 bases). CDR1 SGHRS and CDR2 YFSETQ come from the germline V gene. V was trimmed by 1 base and J by 2 bases, leaving 10 bases between them. The CDR3 sequence is 15 residues long. CDR3 nucleotides: TGCGCCAGCAGCTTGTTTAGCGGTGCCTACAATGAGCAGTTCTTC. It specifies CASSLFSGAYNEQFF. Using reference TRBV5-1 and TRBJ2-1 for the parts outside the CDR3, the full variable domain is KAGVTQTPRYLIKTRGQQVTLSCSPISGHRSVSWYQQTPGQGLQFLFEYFSETQRNKGNFPGRFSGRQFSNSRSEMNVSTLELGDSALYLCASSLFSGAYNEQFFGPGTRLTVL.

This clone was observed a few times. The V gene is TRBV5-1, the J gene TRBJ2-6; maybe TRBD1 (5 bases). Trimming removed 4 bases at V and 0 bases at J, with 11 bases between. Germline CDR1 is SGHRS and CDR2 is YFSETQ. The CDR3 has 16 residues. The CDR3 loop is CASSVTGSSGANVLTF. The CDR3 DNA sequence: TGCGCCAGCAGCGTAACAGGAAGCTCTGGGGCCAACGTCCTGACTTTC.

This chain connects TRBV6-5 to TRBJ2-1; 8 bases agree with TRBD2. The CDR3 covers 13 residues. The V segment lost 11 bases and the J segment 3 bases; nucleotides outside the gene matches: 6. Germline V lookup: CDR1 MNHEY, CDR2 SVGAGI. CDR3 DNA sequence: TGTGCCGCCGGGGGGGATTTCTACAATGAGCAGTTCTTC. Translating it yields CAAGGDFYNEQFF.

V gene TRBV11-2 combines with J gene TRBJ1-1; maybe TRBD1 (5 bases). Trimming stripped 1 base from V and 4 bases from J, with 16 bases between. The CDR3 extends over 16 amino acids. CDR1 is SGHAT, CDR2 FQNNGV, per germline. As DNA, the CDR3 is TGTGCCAGCAGCTTAGTTAGGGGCAGCCGAGGCACTGAAGCTTTCTTT. It is translated as CASSLVRGSRGTEAFF.

The V call is TRBV30, the J call TRBJ2-3; 10 nucleotides align to TRBD1. The CDR3 has 14 residues. The V gene end was trimmed by 4 bases and the J gene end by 8 bases; junction bases not matched to a gene: 9. Per germline, CDR1 GTSNPN and CDR2 SVGIG (reference sequence). This CDR3 reads CAWKRDRGSGTQYF. CDR3 in DNA: TGTGCCTGGAAACGGGACAGGGGTTCTGGTACGCAGTATTTT.

V gene TRBV20-1 combines with J gene TRBJ1-4, with a possible D match to TRBD1 (5 bases). Germline V lookup: CDR1 DFQATT, CDR2 SNEGSKA (reference sequence). The V end was cut by 3 bases, the J end by 7 bases, with 9 bases between. There are 12 residues in the CDR3. The CDR3 spells CSASGGVEKLFF. The CDR3 nucleotides read TGCAGTGCTAGTGGGGGGGTTGAAAAACTGTTTTTT.

With regard to this clone: One junction end does not reproduce the germline sequence, and a read error may be involved. J is TRBJ2-7 and V is TRBV5-6; D may be TRBD2 (5 bases). Germline V CDR1 and CDR2: SGHDT, YYEEEE. This CDR3 is built from 12 residues. The CDR3: CASSLAGGLNVF. CDR3 sequence (DNA): TGTGCCAGCAGCTTGGCTGGAGGACTTAACGTGTTC.

This clone appeared a few times. V usage is TRBV7-9 and J usage is TRBJ1-1; 8 bases fit TRBD1. Per the germline V gene, CDR1 is SEHNR and CDR2 is FQNEAQ (reference sequence). The CDR3 runs to 13 residues. Germline trimming cut 3 bases from V and 3 bases from J; bases unmatched to any gene: 0. The CDR3 DNA reads TGTGCCAGCAGCTTGACAGGGGACACTGAAGCTTTCTTT. The encoded protein is CASSLTGDTEAFF. Looking up the rest from reference TRBV7-9 and TRBJ1-1 gives the full variable domain: DTGVSQNPRHKITKRGQNVTFRCDPISEHNRLYWYRQTLGQGPEFLTYFQNEAQLEKSRLLSDRFSAERPKGSFSTLEIQRTEQGDSAMYLCASSLTGDTEAFFGQGTRLTVV.

This chain links TRBV15 with TRBJ2-5; D may be TRBD2 (6 bases). The CDR3 sequence is 14 residues long. Germline values: CDR1 LNHNV, CDR2 YYDKDF (reference sequence). With 2 bases removed from V and 0 bases from J, the gap between germline ends came to 7 bases. The CDR3 DNA is TGTGCCACCAGCAGAAGGGAGGACCAAGAGACCCAGTACTTC. Its protein is CATSRREDQETQYF.

The rearrangement joins TRBV7-3 to TRBJ2-3, with TRBD2 matching 12 bases. The CDR3 runs 17 residues. V trimming: 4 bases; J trimming: 6 bases; junction bases outside the gene matches: 11. Germline lookup yields CDR1 SGHTA and CDR2 FQGTGA. The CDR3 protein is CASSSRLTSGSNDTQYF. The CDR3 DNA is TGTGCCAGCAGCTCCCGACTGACTAGCGGGAGTAATGATACGCAGTATTTT. Full variable domain (rest looked up from reference TRBV7-3 and TRBJ2-3): GAGVSQTPSNKVTEKGKYVELRCDPISGHTALYWYRQSLGQGPEFLIYFQGTGAADDSGLPNDRFFAVRPEGSVSTLKIQRTERGDSAVYLCASSSRLTSGSNDTQYFGPGTRLTVL.